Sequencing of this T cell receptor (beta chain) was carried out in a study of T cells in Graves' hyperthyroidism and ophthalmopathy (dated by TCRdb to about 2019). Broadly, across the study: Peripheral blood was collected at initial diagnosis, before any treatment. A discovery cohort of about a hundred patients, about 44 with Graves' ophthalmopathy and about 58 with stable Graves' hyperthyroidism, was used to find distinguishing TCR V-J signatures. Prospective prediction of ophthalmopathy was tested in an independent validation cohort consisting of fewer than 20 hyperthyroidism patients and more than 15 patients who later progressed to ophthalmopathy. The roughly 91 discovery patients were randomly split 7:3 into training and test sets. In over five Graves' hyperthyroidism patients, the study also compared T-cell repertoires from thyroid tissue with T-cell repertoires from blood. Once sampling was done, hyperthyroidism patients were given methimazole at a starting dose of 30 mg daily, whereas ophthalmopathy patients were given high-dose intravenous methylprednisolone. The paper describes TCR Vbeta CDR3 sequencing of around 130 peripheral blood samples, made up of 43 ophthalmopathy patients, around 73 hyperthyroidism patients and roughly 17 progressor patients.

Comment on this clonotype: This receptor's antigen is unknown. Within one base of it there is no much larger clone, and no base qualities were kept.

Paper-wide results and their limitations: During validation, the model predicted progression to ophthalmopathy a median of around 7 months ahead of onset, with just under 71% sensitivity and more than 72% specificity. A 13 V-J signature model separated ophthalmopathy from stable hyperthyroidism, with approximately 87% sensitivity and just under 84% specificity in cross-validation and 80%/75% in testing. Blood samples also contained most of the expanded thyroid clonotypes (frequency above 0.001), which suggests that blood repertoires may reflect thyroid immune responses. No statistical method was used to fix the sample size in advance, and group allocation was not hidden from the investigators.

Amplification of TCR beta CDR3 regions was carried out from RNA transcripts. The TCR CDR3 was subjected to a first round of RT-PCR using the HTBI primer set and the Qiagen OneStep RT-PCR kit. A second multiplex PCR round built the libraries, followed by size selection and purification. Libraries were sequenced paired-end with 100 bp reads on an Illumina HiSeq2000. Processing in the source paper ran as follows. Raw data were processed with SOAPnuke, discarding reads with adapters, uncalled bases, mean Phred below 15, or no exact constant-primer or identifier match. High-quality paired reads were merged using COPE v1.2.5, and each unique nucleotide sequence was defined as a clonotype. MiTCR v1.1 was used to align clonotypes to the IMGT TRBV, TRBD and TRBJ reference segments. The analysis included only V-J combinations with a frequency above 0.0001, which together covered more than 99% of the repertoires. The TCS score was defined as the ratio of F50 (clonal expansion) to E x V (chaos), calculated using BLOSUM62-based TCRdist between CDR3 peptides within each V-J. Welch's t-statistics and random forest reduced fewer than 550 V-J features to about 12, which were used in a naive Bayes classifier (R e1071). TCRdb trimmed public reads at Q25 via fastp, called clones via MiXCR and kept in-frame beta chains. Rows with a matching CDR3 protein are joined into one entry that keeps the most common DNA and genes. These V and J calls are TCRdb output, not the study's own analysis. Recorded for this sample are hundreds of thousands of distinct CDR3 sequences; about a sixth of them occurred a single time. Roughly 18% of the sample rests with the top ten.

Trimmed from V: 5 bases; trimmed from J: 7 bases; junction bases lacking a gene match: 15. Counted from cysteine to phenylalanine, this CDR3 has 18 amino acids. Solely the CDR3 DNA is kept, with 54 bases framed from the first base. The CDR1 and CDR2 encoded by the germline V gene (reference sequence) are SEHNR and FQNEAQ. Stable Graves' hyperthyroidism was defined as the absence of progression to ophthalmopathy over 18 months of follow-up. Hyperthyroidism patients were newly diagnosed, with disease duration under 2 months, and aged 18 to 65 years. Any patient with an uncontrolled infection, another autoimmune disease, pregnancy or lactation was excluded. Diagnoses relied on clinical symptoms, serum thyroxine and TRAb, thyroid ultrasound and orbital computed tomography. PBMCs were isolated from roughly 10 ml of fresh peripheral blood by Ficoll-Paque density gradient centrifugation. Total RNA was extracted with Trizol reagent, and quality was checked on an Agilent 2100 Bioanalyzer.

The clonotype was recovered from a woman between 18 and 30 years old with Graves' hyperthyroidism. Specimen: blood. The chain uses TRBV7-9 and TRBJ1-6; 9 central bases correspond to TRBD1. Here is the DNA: TGTGCCAGCAGCGAGCCCGGGACAGGGTCGCTGGGGAATTCACCCCTCCACTTT. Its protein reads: CASSEPGTGSLGNSPLHF.